A selection of T cell receptor beta chains follows, all from one sample in a study of blood T cells in healthy people across ages. One entry per CDR3 protein results from TCRdb running MiXCR on the 5' RACE reads. The sample has about 1.4 million distinct CDR3 sequences, 59% seen once. Material for sequencing was blood. Receptors were obtained from a young man in good health. Each CDR3 is given with its conserved first and last residue. Fields, in order: V gene, J gene, D gene, clone size, CDR3 protein, CDR3 DNA. The D gene is left open where the match is weak. A clone size is listed for some rows: how often the clone was seen (once, few, many), or a class if it is expanded.

v_gene: TRBV27; j_gene: TRBJ2-7; d_gene: TRBD1; abundance: few; CDR3aa: CASSRAGQGDYEQYF; CDR3nt: TGTGCCAGCAGTCGGGCGGGACAGGGGGACTACGAGCAGTACTTC
v_gene: TRBV28; j_gene: TRBJ2-3; d_gene: .; abundance: .; CDR3aa: CASSLSTTDTQYF; CDR3nt: TGTGCCAGCAGTTTATCTACCACAGATACGCAGTATTTT
v_gene: TRBV21-1; j_gene: TRBJ2-3; d_gene: .; abundance: .; CDR3aa: CASSKAPTASTDTQYF; CDR3nt: TGTGCCAGCAGCAAAGCGCCGACAGCTAGCACAGATACGCAGTATTTT
v_gene: TRBV20-1; j_gene: TRBJ2-7; d_gene: TRBD1; abundance: few; CDR3aa: CSAHKGQGTYEQYF; CDR3nt: TGCAGTGCTCATAAGGGACAGGGCACCTACGAGCAGTACTTC
v_gene: TRBV9; j_gene: TRBJ2-4; d_gene: .; abundance: .; CDR3aa: CASSAGQEYVDIQYF; CDR3nt: TGTGCCAGCAGCGCCGGCCAGGAGTATGTAGACATTCAGTACTTC
v_gene: TRBV5-1; j_gene: TRBJ2-7; d_gene: .; abundance: .; CDR3aa: CASCAGGPYEQYF; CDR3nt: TGCGCCAGCTGTGCTGGCGGCCCCTACGAGCAGTACTTC
v_gene: TRBV28; j_gene: TRBJ2-5; d_gene: TRBD2; abundance: .; CDR3aa: CASRTSGSVGWYF; CDR3nt: TGTGCCAGCCGGACTAGCGGGAGCGTTGGTTGGTACTTC
v_gene: TRBV20-1; j_gene: TRBJ1-3; d_gene: .; abundance: .; CDR3aa: CSARVRSPGNTIYF; CDR3nt: TGCAGTGCTAGAGTTAGGTCCCCTGGAAACACCATATATTTT
v_gene: TRBV12-3/TRBV12-4; j_gene: TRBJ1-5; d_gene: .; abundance: .; CDR3aa: CASSVAVDQPQHF; CDR3nt: TGTGCCAGCAGTGTAGCGGTGGATCAGCCCCAGCATTTT
v_gene: TRBV11-2; j_gene: TRBJ2-7; d_gene: TRBD1; abundance: .; CDR3aa: CASSWGQGVYEQYF; CDR3nt: TGTGCCAGCAGCTGGGGACAGGGGGTTTACGAGCAGTACTTC
v_gene: TRBV18; j_gene: TRBJ1-2; d_gene: .; abundance: .; CDR3aa: CASSPSGGAYGYTF; CDR3nt: TGTGCCAGCTCACCGTCCGGCGGCGCCTATGGCTACACCTTC
v_gene: TRBV7-6; j_gene: TRBJ2-5; d_gene: TRBD1; abundance: .; CDR3aa: CASSLETGTQETQYF; CDR3nt: TGTGCCAGCAGCTTAGAGACAGGGACCCAAGAGACCCAGTACTTC
v_gene: TRBV18; j_gene: TRBJ2-5; d_gene: .; abundance: .; CDR3aa: CASSPPVAGVEQYF; CDR3nt: TGTGCCAGCTCACCACCGGTGGCAGGGGTTGAGCAGTACTTC
v_gene: TRBV7-9; j_gene: TRBJ2-1; d_gene: .; abundance: few; CDR3aa: CASSLLRVQGEFF; CDR3nt: TGTGCCAGCAGCTTATTGAGGGTACAGGGAGAGTTCTTC
v_gene: TRBV7-2; j_gene: TRBJ2-7; d_gene: TRBD2; abundance: .; CDR3aa: CASSGGTSGAYEQYF; CDR3nt: TGTGCCAGCAGCGGTGGGACTAGCGGGGCCTACGAGCAGTACTTC
v_gene: TRBV7-2; j_gene: TRBJ2-7; d_gene: TRBD2; abundance: .; CDR3aa: CASSALLAGGPGEQYF; CDR3nt: TGTGCCAGCAGCGCCCTACTAGCGGGGGGTCCCGGCGAGCAGTACTTC
v_gene: TRBV10-2; j_gene: TRBJ2-7; d_gene: TRBD1; abundance: .; CDR3aa: CASSERDRGLFGEQYF; CDR3nt: TGCGCCAGCAGTGAACGGGACAGGGGGCTCTTTGGCGAGCAGTACTTC
v_gene: TRBV20-1; j_gene: TRBJ1-2; d_gene: TRBD1; abundance: .; CDR3aa: CSAREAGGRYGYTF; CDR3nt: TGCAGTGCTAGGGAGGCAGGGGGCCGTTATGGCTACACCTTC
v_gene: TRBV11-2; j_gene: TRBJ2-1; d_gene: .; abundance: .; CDR3aa: CASSLASENYEQFF; CDR3nt: TGTGCCAGCAGCTTAGCCTCGGAGAACTACGAGCAGTTCTTC
v_gene: TRBV20-1; j_gene: TRBJ2-5; d_gene: .; abundance: .; CDR3aa: CSARAFGQTQQETQYF; CDR3nt: TGCAGTGCTAGAGCATTCGGGCAGACGCAGCAAGAGACCCAGTACTTC
v_gene: TRBV6-5; j_gene: TRBJ2-1; d_gene: .; abundance: .; CDR3aa: CASSYSNSGPGLGNEQFF; CDR3nt: TGTGCCAGCAGTTACTCGAACTCGGGCCCAGGGTTAGGCAATGAGCAGTTCTTC
v_gene: TRBV20-1; j_gene: TRBJ2-7; d_gene: .; abundance: .; CDR3aa: CSAARAGVGEQYF; CDR3nt: TGCAGTGCCGCGAGGGCTGGAGTGGGCGAGCAGTACTTC
v_gene: TRBV7-9; j_gene: TRBJ2-7; d_gene: .; abundance: few; CDR3aa: CASSLCRSRWGPRLYEQYF; CDR3nt: TGTGCCAGCAGCTTATGCAGAAGTAGGTGGGGGCCTAGACTCTACGAGCAGTACTTC
v_gene: TRBV5-1; j_gene: TRBJ2-3; d_gene: TRBD1; abundance: many; CDR3aa: CASSFGDRPSWTQYF; CDR3nt: TGCGCCAGCAGCTTTGGGGACAGGCCCTCTTGGACGCAGTATTTT
v_gene: TRBV11-2; j_gene: TRBJ2-1; d_gene: TRBD2; abundance: .; CDR3aa: CASSLRLAGEQFF; CDR3nt: TGTGCCAGCAGCTTACGACTAGCGGGTGAGCAGTTCTTC
v_gene: TRBV20-1; j_gene: TRBJ2-5; d_gene: TRBD1; abundance: few; CDR3aa: CSVRDSFQETQYF; CDR3nt: TGCAGTGTTCGGGACAGCTTCCAAGAGACCCAGTACTTC
v_gene: TRBV30; j_gene: TRBJ1-4; d_gene: TRBD1; abundance: .; CDR3aa: CAWSVQGEKLFF; CDR3nt: TGTGCCTGGAGTGTACAGGGGGAAAAACTGTTTTTT
v_gene: TRBV9; j_gene: TRBJ1-2; d_gene: .; abundance: .; CDR3aa: CASSVDGGFGGYTF; CDR3nt: TGTGCCAGCAGCGTAGATGGGGGCTTTGGAGGCTACACCTTC
v_gene: TRBV24-1; j_gene: TRBJ2-1; d_gene: TRBD1; abundance: .; CDR3aa: CATSDSTAKTTGTNEQFF; CDR3nt: TGTGCCACCAGTGATTCCACTGCAAAAACGACAGGGACCAATGAGCAGTTCTTC
v_gene: TRBV5-1; j_gene: TRBJ2-7; d_gene: .; abundance: .; CDR3aa: CASSLDGRGQDEQYF; CDR3nt: TGCGCCAGCAGCTTGGACGGACGGGGGCAAGACGAGCAGTACTTC
v_gene: TRBV7-2; j_gene: TRBJ2-1; d_gene: TRBD2; abundance: .; CDR3aa: CASSLLSGGARYNEQFF; CDR3nt: TGTGCCAGCAGCTTACTAAGCGGGGGGGCCCGGTACAATGAGCAGTTCTTC
v_gene: TRBV24-1; j_gene: TRBJ2-2; d_gene: .; abundance: .; CDR3aa: CATRAQNTGELFF; CDR3nt: TGTGCCACCAGGGCCCAGAACACCGGGGAGCTGTTTTTT
v_gene: TRBV6-5; j_gene: TRBJ1-1; d_gene: TRBD1; abundance: .; CDR3aa: CASRSGTGVTEAFF; CDR3nt: TGTGCCAGCAGGTCCGGGACAGGGGTGACTGAAGCTTTCTTT
v_gene: TRBV6-2/TRBV6-3; j_gene: TRBJ2-1; d_gene: .; abundance: .; CDR3aa: CASRGATTLFNEQFF; CDR3nt: TGTGCCAGCAGAGGGGCCACAACCCTTTTCAATGAGCAGTTCTTC
v_gene: TRBV7-9; j_gene: TRBJ1-2; d_gene: .; abundance: .; CDR3aa: CASSPRGVEQGETNYGYTF; CDR3nt: TGTGCCAGCAGCCCTAGGGGTGTTGAGCAGGGCGAGACTAACTATGGCTACACCTTC
v_gene: TRBV21-1; j_gene: TRBJ2-5; d_gene: .; abundance: .; CDR3aa: CASSKVDGEKETQYF; CDR3nt: TGTGCCAGCAGCAAAGTGGACGGTGAGAAAGAGACCCAGTACTTC
v_gene: TRBV12-3/TRBV12-4; j_gene: TRBJ1-2; d_gene: .; abundance: .; CDR3aa: CASSPRRGTVYGYTF; CDR3nt: TGTGCCAGCAGTCCAAGACGGGGGACCGTCTATGGCTACACCTTC
v_gene: TRBV4-3; j_gene: TRBJ2-7; d_gene: .; abundance: .; CDR3aa: CASSQAPYGYEQYF; CDR3nt: TGCGCCAGCAGCCAAGCCCCCTACGGTTACGAGCAGTACTTC
v_gene: TRBV20-1; j_gene: TRBJ2-1; d_gene: .; abundance: .; CDR3aa: CSASRSDNEQFF; CDR3nt: TGCAGTGCTAGTAGGTCCGACAATGAGCAGTTCTTC
v_gene: TRBV25-1; j_gene: TRBJ1-6; d_gene: .; abundance: .; CDR3aa: CASSDPDGRNSPLHF; CDR3nt: TGTGCCAGCAGTGACCCGGACGGCCGTAATTCACCCCTCCACTTT
v_gene: TRBV7-2; j_gene: TRBJ2-5; d_gene: .; abundance: few; CDR3aa: CASSPGWERSEQYF; CDR3nt: TGTGCCAGCAGCCCAGGGTGGGAGCGGTCTGAGCAGTACTTC
v_gene: TRBV3-1; j_gene: TRBJ2-1; d_gene: TRBD2; abundance: many; CDR3aa: CASSHQREIRNEQFF; CDR3nt: TGTGCCAGCAGCCATCAGCGGGAGATTCGGAATGAGCAGTTCTTC
v_gene: TRBV27; j_gene: TRBJ2-7; d_gene: .; abundance: few; CDR3aa: CASSPPQTAAYEQYF; CDR3nt: TGTGCCAGCAGTCCCCCCCAGACAGCAGCCTACGAGCAGTACTTC
v_gene: TRBV27; j_gene: TRBJ2-5; d_gene: TRBD1; abundance: .; CDR3aa: CASSSDRSPETQYF; CDR3nt: TGTGCCAGCAGTTCGGACAGGTCTCCAGAGACCCAGTACTTC
v_gene: TRBV29-1; j_gene: TRBJ2-5; d_gene: .; abundance: few; CDR3aa: CSVEIGAQETQYF; CDR3nt: TGCAGCGTTGAAATCGGGGCTCAAGAGACCCAGTACTTC
v_gene: TRBV27; j_gene: TRBJ2-1; d_gene: TRBD1; abundance: .; CDR3aa: CASSPDRGRLLDGQFF; CDR3nt: TGTGCCAGCAGCCCTGACAGGGGGCGCCTTCTGGATGGGCAGTTCTTC
v_gene: TRBV6-1; j_gene: TRBJ2-3; d_gene: .; abundance: many; CDR3aa: CASTRADTDTQYF; CDR3nt: TGTGCCAGCACACGAGCGGACACAGATACGCAGTATTTT
v_gene: TRBV29-1; j_gene: TRBJ2-5; d_gene: .; abundance: .; CDR3aa: CSVAPKETQYF; CDR3nt: TGCAGCGTTGCTCCCAAAGAGACCCAGTACTTC
v_gene: TRBV28; j_gene: TRBJ1-4; d_gene: .; abundance: few; CDR3aa: CASSHHPRKDNEKLFF; CDR3nt: TGTGCCAGCAGTCACCACCCCCGGAAGGATAATGAAAAACTGTTTTTT
v_gene: TRBV5-1; j_gene: TRBJ1-2; d_gene: .; abundance: .; CDR3aa: CASSLDSSYGYTF; CDR3nt: TGCGCCAGCAGCCTGGACAGCTCCTATGGCTACACCTTC